This T cell receptor (beta chain) was retrieved from a study of CD8+CD57+ T cells in acquired aplastic anemia. The wider study: When averaged, DNA from sorted CD4+ and CD8+ cells came to 2.5 to 3.5 ug.

Patients picked for sequencing had shown CD8+CD57+ cell expansion detected by flow cytometry. TCR beta VDJ and CDR3 were profiled, and genomic DNA was the template. A single record per CDR3 protein comes from TCRdb applying MiXCR to the reads. The sample lists around 290,000 distinct CDR3 sequences, 56% occurring once. The CDR3 runs to 13 residues. Unmatched junction bases numbered 4, after V lost 5 bases and J lost 6 bases. Germline CDR1 reads LNHDA; CDR2 reads SQIVND (reference sequence). This chain joins TRBV19 and TRBJ1-2, with TRBD1 matching 9 bases. This TCR derives from a human donor with aplastic anemia. The specimen was sorted CD4+, CD8+, or CD8+CD57+ T cells (not recorded which) from PBMCs. DNA of the CDR3: TGTGCCAGTAGTCCAAGGGACAGGGATGGCTACACCTTC. Protein: CASSPRDRDGYTF.